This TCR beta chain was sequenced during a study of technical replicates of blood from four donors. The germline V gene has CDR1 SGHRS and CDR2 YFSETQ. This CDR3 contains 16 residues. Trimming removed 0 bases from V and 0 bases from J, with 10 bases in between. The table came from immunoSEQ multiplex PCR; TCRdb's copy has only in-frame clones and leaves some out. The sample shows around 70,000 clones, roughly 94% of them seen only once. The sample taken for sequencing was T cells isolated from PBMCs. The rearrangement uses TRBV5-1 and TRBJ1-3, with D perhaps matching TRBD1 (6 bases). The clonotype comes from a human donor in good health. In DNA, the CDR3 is TGCGCCAGCAGCTTGGAAGGACAGACCTCTGGAAACACCATATATTTT. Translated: CASSLEGQTSGNTIYF.